The 18 T cell receptor beta chains reported below all come from one sample, sequenced in a study of T cells in Graves' hyperthyroidism and ophthalmopathy. It was RNA transcripts that yielded the amplified TCR beta CDR3 regions. Researchers ran a first-round RT-PCR on the TCR CDR3 using the HTBI primer set. TCRdb processed the multiplex PCR reads anew with MiXCR; each CDR3 protein has one entry. Of some 700,000 distinct CDR3 sequences in the sample, 17% are singletons; the top ten hold roughly a sixth. Sequencing was performed on blood. The receptors shown here come from a man aged 50 or older with Graves' hyperthyroidism.

This clonotype was seen only a few times. This chain links TRBV24-1 with TRBJ2-1, with 11 bases lining up with TRBD2. The CDR3 consists of 17 residues. Trimming removed 7 bases from V and 7 bases from J; junction bases left unmatched: 14. Germline-derived CDR1 and CDR2 are KGHDR and SFDVKD. The CDR3 loop is CATSGGLAVTPANEQFF. The CDR3 bases are TGTGCCACCAGCGGGGGACTAGCGGTTACACCCGCGAATGAGCAGTTCTTC.

This clonotype has at least ten counts. This rearrangement joins TRBV20-1 to TRBJ1-1, with D tentatively TRBD1 (6 bases). Germline CDR1 and CDR2: DFQATT and SNEGSKA (reference sequence). V was cut by 5 bases and J by 0 bases, with 10 bases left in between. CDR3 length equals 13 residues. The CDR3 DNA is TGCAGTGCTGCAGGGACAATGAACACTGAAGCTTTCTTT. This sequence encodes CSAAGTMNTEAFF.

V gene TRBV6-5 combines with J gene TRBJ1-4, with no clear D. Germline V gene sequence: CDR1 MNHEY, CDR2 SVGAGI. The ends were cut back, 3 bases at V and 7 bases at J, with 15 bases in the middle. The CDR3 is made up of 15 amino acids. The CDR3 spells CASSYRRDEGEKLFF. The CDR3 nucleotides are TGTGCCAGCAGTTATCGGAGGGATGAAGGTGAAAAACTGTTTTTT.

This clonotype was found many times. The chain carries TRBV28 and TRBJ2-5, with 8 bases lining up with TRBD1. V shed 1 base, J shed 5 bases, and the junction held 15 bases outside the gene matches. Germline CDR1 and CDR2: MDHEN and SYDVKM. This CDR3 contains 18 residues. As DNA, the CDR3 is TGTGCCAGCAGTTTATCGGATTCCTCAGGGGGCTGGTGGGAGACCCAGTACTTC. This sequence encodes CASSLSDSSGGWWETQYF. Complete variable domain (other parts from reference TRBV28 and TRBJ2-5): DVKVTQSSRYLVKRTGEKVFLECVQDMDHENMFWYRQDPGLGLRLIYFSYDVKMKEKGDIPEGYSVSREKKERFSLILESASTNQTSMYLCASSLSDSSGGWWETQYFGPGTRLLVL.

This clonotype was detected ten times or more. The chain is built from TRBV7-8 and TRBJ2-1; the D gene is possibly TRBD2 (7 bases). Germline CDR1 reads SGHVS; CDR2 reads FQNEAQ. CDR3 length: 17 residues. V was pared by 5 bases and J by 3 bases, with 20 bases between. This CDR3 is CASSQTGLGTIYNEQFF. The CDR3 DNA reads as TGTGCCAGCAGCCAAACAGGGTTAGGGACTATCTACAATGAGCAGTTCTTC.

The chain carries TRBV19 and TRBJ1-5; weak D call: TRBD1 (5 bases). Germline CDR1 is LNHDA and CDR2 is SQIVND (reference sequence). This CDR3 has 14 amino acids. V was trimmed by 6 bases and J by 5 bases, leaving 14 bases between them. The CDR3 DNA reads as TGTGCCAGTAGCCGAGGGACGGGCGATCAGCCCCAGCATTTT. Translating it yields CASSRGTGDQPQHF. Drawing the rest from reference TRBV19 and TRBJ1-5, the complete variable domain is DGGITQSPKYLFRKEGQNVTLSCEQNLNHDAMYWYRQDPGQGLRLIYYSQIVNDFQKGDIAEGYSVSREKKESFPLTVTSAQKNPTAFYLCASSRGTGDQPQHFGDGTRLSIL.

Ten or more counts support this clonotype. The chain links TRBV28 to TRBJ1-5, with D unresolved. Trimming took 6 bases from V and 2 from J, leaving 8 bases between them. The CDR3 loop spans 13 amino acids. The V gene's germline CDR1 is MDHEN and CDR2 SYDVKM. The CDR3 is CASRGMGNQPQHF. The CDR3 DNA follows: TGTGCCAGCAGGGGAATGGGCAATCAGCCCCAGCATTTT.

Many counts were recorded for this clonotype. The rearrangement joins TRBV5-1 to TRBJ2-1; the match to TRBD1 covers 8 bases. CDR1 SGHRS and CDR2 YFSETQ come from the germline V gene. This CDR3 has 15 residues. The V segment lost 1 base and the J segment 9 bases; nucleotides outside the gene matches: 9. CDR3 amino acids: CASSLSQGAIVEQFF. The CDR3 nucleotides read TGCGCCAGCAGCTTGTCTCAGGGGGCCATCGTTGAGCAGTTCTTC.

This chain connects TRBV3-1 to TRBJ2-2; 10 nucleotides align to TRBD2. The CDR3 runs to 15 residues. The germline V gene encodes CDR1 LGHDT and CDR2 YNNKEL (reference sequence). V trimming: 4 bases; J trimming: 4 bases; junction bases outside the gene matches: 3. CDR3 DNA sequence: TGTGCCAGCAGCCGAGCGGGAGGGGTCACCGGGGAGCTGTTTTTT. This translates into CASSRAGGVTGELFF.

The sample holds many counts of this clonotype. The chain combines TRBV12-3 or TRBV12-4 with TRBJ2-2; D could derive from TRBD1 or TRBD2 (5 bases each). Trimming cost V 6 bases and J 3 bases, with 17 bases left between them. The CDR3 spans 16 residues. The CDR3 sequence: CASRFRGAGYTGELFF. DNA of the CDR3: TGTGCCAGCAGGTTCCGGGGCGCAGGATACACCGGGGAGCTGTTTTTT.

The chain carries TRBV3-1 and TRBJ1-5; perhaps TRBD1 as D (6 bases). CDR3 length: 13 amino acids. From germline, CDR1 is LGHDT and CDR2 YNNKEL (reference sequence). Trimming pared 3 bases from V and 9 bases from J, leaving 12 bases between. CDR3 coding DNA: TGTGCCAGCAGCCAGCGGGGGCCGGGGCCCCAGCATTTT. The encoded protein is CASSQRGPGPQHF.

This clonotype was counted between two and nine times. The V gene is TRBV30, the J gene TRBJ2-3; the match to TRBD2 covers 10 bases. V lost 3 bases and J lost 6; bases outside the gene matches: 9. Germline CDR1 and CDR2: GTSNPN and SVGIG (reference sequence). This CDR3 is 15 amino acids long. This chain's CDR3 is CAWSRLAGERDTQYF. Written as DNA, the CDR3 is TGTGCCTGGAGCCGGCTAGCGGGAGAACGGGATACGCAGTATTTT. Using reference TRBV30 and TRBJ2-3 for the parts outside the CDR3, the full variable domain is SQTIHQWPATLVQPVGSPLSLECTVEGTSNPNLYWYRQAAGRGLQLLFYSVGIGQISSEVPQNLSASRPQDRQFILSSKKLLLSDSGFYLCAWSRLAGERDTQYFGPGTRLTVL.

The rearrangement links TRBV24-1 to TRBJ1-5; 7 nucleotides align to TRBD1. This CDR3 comprises 15 residues. Germline V gene data show CDR1 as KGHDR and CDR2 as SFDVKD. With V trimmed by 2 bases and J by 7 bases, 7 bases remained unmatched. CDR3 loop: CATSDSTGLGQPQHF. The CDR3 DNA reads TGTGCCACCAGTGATTCGACAGGGTTGGGGCAGCCCCAGCATTTT.

The table lists this clonotype with a few counts. Just one base apart from a much larger clone, this may be a read error. The V gene is TRBV10-3, the J gene TRBJ1-1; no clear D. Germline V lookup: CDR1 ENHRY, CDR2 SYGVKD. There are 16 residues in the CDR3. Trimming took 4 bases from V and 3 from J, leaving 18 bases between them. The CDR3 DNA sequence: TGTGCCATCAGTGCGATAGACTGGGCGGTAGACACTGAAGCTTTCTTT. Translation: CAISAIDWAVDTEAFF.

The sample holds many counts of this clonotype. The chain combines TRBV24-1 with TRBJ2-5; TRBD1 aligns across 9 bases. This CDR3 is built from 15 residues. V lost 3 bases to trimming and J lost 5 bases; unmatched junction nucleotides: 6. Germline V lookup: CDR1 KGHDR, CDR2 SFDVKD. This CDR3 is CATSDHTGGRETQYF. The CDR3 region has the DNA TGTGCCACCAGTGATCACACAGGGGGCAGGGAGACCCAGTACTTC.

The V gene is TRBV2, the J gene TRBJ1-1; D unclear. Germline V CDR1 and CDR2: SNHLY, FYNNEI. The CDR3 runs to 17 residues. Trimming left V 3 bases short and J 7 bases short, with 24 bases between. This chain's CDR3 is CASSDPRTRTAFNEAFF. The CDR3 DNA reads as TGTGCCAGCAGTGATCCCCGAACGAGGACCGCGTTCAATGAAGCTTTCTTT.

The V gene is TRBV6-1, the J gene TRBJ1-6, with D unclear. CDR1 MNHNS and CDR2 SASEGT come from the germline V gene. This CDR3 region has 11 residues. Trimming left V 3 bases short and J 11 bases short, with 5 bases between. CDR3 amino acids: CASSDGAPLHF. CDR3 DNA sequence: TGTGCCAGCAGTGACGGGGCACCCCTCCACTTT.

This clonotype was seen at least ten times. The chain couples TRBV28 to TRBJ2-1; D might be TRBD2 (5 bases). The CDR3 covers 12 residues. Germline V gene sequence: CDR1 MDHEN, CDR2 SYDVKM. Trimming stripped 3 bases from V and 10 bases from J, with 10 bases between. CDR3 in amino acids: CASSLGSVEQFF. In DNA form, the CDR3 reads TGTGCCAGCAGTTTGGGTAGCGTCGAGCAGTTCTTC. Together with reference TRBV28 and TRBJ2-1, the CDR3 gives the full variable domain: DVKVTQSSRYLVKRTGEKVFLECVQDMDHENMFWYRQDPGLGLRLIYFSYDVKMKEKGDIPEGYSVSREKKERFSLILESASTNQTSMYLCASSLGSVEQFFGPGTRLTVL.